A single T cell receptor beta chain is shown here with its context. This sample was included in a study of blood T cell repertoires in COVID-19. Background on the study: Acute and convalescent COVID-19 samples came from the United States, Italy and Spain. Nucleic acid was either cDNA or gDNA, and it came from T cells, B-cell-depleted T cells, or PBMCs.

Germline V gene lookup returns CDR1 SEHNR and CDR2 FQNEAQ (reference sequence). The CDR3 runs to 14 residues. V was pared by 5 bases and J by 5 bases, with 8 bases of the junction left unmatched. In the source study's methods: Amplification of reference gene primers was used by the study to estimate nucleated cell counts. The protocol was immunoSEQ multiplex PCR, while the TCRdb copy is restricted to in-frame clones and leaves out a portion. For V, J and clone size, that table is used; D and trimming come from the DNA. The sample shows hundreds of thousands of clones, 75% to 90% of them seen only once.

The rearrangement links TRBV7-9 to TRBJ1-2; TRBD1 matches at 7 bases. This sequence was found in a woman between 40 and 55 years old who had recovered from COVID-19. Sample: peripheral blood. CDR3 loop: CASSPPSTGYGYTF. CDR3 nucleotides: TGTGCCAGCAGCCCCCCCTCGACAGGGTATGGCTACACCTTC.